This TCR beta chain emerged from a study of T cell repertoires in cytomegalovirus infection. About the research overall: Shared public TCR beta signatures pointed to both CMV infection and a matching HLA type.

MiXCR, run by TCRdb on the reads, gives a single entry per CDR3 protein. In the table there are 500,000 or so distinct CDR3 sequences, more than 15% of which are singletons. Germline CDR1 and CDR2: WSHSY and SAAADI. V was shortened by 5 bases and J by 2 bases, with 13 bases between the two germline ends. The length of the CDR3 is 14 residues. This clonotype came up many times. Antigen unknown. Study outcomes and limitations: Using cumulative public TCR beta family frequency, the authors identified those who carried CMV together with the relevant HLA. Ex vivo, HLA-C-restricted CMV-specific TCR beta clonotypes prevailed over the rest of the response.

This TCR was recovered from a human donor in good health (CMV status not recorded). Some clones in this sample may be carry-over from other donors' samples. This chain uses TRBV10-2 with TRBJ2-7; perhaps D is TRBD1 or TRBD2 (5 bases each). Sequenced sample: CD8+ T cells from PBMCs. The CDR3 DNA reads TGCGCCAGCAGTCATCCGGGACCGACCTACGAGCAGTACTTC. Protein: CASSHPGPTYEQYF.